This TCR beta chain emerged from a study of patients and donors after allogeneic stem cell transplantation. CDR1 MDHEN and CDR2 SYDVKM come from the germline V gene. V dropped 8 bases and J dropped 6 bases, with 16 bases sitting between them. The CDR3 is 13 residues long. TCRdb passed the RT-PCR reads through MiXCR, listing each CDR3 protein once. This sample has about 200,000 distinct CDR3 sequences, with 35% to 50% found just once. In its sample, this clonotype was seen a few times. The material sequenced was blood, either unsorted or a sorted T cell fraction (not recorded which). This TCR derives from a human donor who was either an allogeneic HSCT recipient or a stem cell or donor lymphocyte infusion donor (not recorded which). It is not recorded whose cells these are; they may come from a transplant donor. V usage is TRBV28 and J usage is TRBJ1-1; D gene uncertain. CDR3 in DNA: TGTGCCAGCCATGGAGGCAGCAGCGCTGAAGCTTTCTTT. Its protein is CASHGGSSAEAFF. Full variable domain (remainder filled in from reference TRBV28 and TRBJ1-1): DVKVTQSSRYLVKRTGEKVFLECVQDMDHENMFWYRQDPGLGLRLIYFSYDVKMKEKGDIPEGYSVSREKKERFSLILESASTNQTSMYLCASHGGSSAEAFFGQGTRLTVV.